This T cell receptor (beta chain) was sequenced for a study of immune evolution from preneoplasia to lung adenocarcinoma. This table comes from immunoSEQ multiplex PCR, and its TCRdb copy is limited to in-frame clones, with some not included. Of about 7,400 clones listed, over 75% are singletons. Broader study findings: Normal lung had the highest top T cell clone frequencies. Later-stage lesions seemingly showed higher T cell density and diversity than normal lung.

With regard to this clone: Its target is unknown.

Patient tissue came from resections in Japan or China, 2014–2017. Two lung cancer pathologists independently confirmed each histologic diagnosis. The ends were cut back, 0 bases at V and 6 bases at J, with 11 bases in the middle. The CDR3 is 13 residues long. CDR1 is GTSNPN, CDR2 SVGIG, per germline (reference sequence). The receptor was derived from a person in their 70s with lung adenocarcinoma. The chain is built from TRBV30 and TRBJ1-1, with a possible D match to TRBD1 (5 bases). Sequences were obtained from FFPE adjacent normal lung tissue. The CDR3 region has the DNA TGTGCCTGGAGTGTAACCAGGGCCCCTGAAGCTTTCTTT. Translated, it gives CAWSVTRAPEAFF.